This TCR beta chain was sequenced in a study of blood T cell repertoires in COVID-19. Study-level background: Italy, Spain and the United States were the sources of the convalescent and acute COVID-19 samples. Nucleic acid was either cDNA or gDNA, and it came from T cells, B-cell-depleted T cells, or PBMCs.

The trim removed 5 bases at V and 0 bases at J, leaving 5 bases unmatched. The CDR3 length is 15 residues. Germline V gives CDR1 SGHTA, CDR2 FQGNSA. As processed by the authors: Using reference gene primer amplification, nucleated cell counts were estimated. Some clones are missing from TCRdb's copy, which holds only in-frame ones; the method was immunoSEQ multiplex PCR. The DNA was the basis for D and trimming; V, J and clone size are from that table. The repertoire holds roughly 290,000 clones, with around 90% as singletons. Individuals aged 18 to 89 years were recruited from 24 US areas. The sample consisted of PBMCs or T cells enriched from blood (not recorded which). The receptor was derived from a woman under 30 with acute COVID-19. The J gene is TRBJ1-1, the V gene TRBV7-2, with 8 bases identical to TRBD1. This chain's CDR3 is CASSPTGGVNTEAFF. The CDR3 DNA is TGTGCCAGCAGCCCAACAGGGGGAGTGAACACTGAAGCTTTCTTT.